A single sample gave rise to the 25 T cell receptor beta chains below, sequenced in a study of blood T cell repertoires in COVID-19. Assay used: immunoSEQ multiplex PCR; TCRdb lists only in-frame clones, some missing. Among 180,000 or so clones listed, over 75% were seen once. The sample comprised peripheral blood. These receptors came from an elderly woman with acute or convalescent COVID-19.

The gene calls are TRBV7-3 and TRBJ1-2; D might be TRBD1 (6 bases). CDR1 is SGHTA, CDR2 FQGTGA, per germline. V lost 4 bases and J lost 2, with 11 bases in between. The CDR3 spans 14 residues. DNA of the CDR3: TGTGCCAGCAGCTCCGAAGGGGGAAACTATGGCTACACCTTC. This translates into CASSSEGGNYGYTF.

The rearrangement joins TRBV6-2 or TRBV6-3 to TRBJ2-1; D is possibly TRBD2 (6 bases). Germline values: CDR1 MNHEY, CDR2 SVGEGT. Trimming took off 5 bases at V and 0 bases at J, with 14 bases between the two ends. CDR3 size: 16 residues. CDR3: CASSGPGEPSYNEQFF. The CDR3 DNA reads TGTGCCAGCAGTGGCCCGGGGGAACCCTCCTACAATGAGCAGTTCTTC.

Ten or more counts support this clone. The CDR3 reads CASSQAVSLNYGYTF. The CDR3 DNA follows: TGCGCCAGCAGCCAAGCCGTTTCCCTAAACTATGGCTACACCTTC. The chain couples TRBV4-1 to TRBJ1-2; no firm D call. Germline V gives CDR1 MGHRA, CDR2 YSYEKL. The CDR3 sequence is 15 residues long. The V and J ends lost 1 base and 2 bases respectively, with 11 bases between them.

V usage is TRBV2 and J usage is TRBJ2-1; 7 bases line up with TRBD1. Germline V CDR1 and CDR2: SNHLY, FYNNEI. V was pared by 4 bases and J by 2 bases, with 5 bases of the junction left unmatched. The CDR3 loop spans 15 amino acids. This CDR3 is CASSAFDRAYNEQFF. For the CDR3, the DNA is TGTGCCAGCAGTGCGTTTGACAGGGCCTACAATGAGCAGTTCTTC.

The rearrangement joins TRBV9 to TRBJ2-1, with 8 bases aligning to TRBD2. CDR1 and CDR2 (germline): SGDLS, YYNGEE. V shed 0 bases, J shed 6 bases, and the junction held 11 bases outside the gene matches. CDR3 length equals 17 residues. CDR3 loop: CASSVAHGGVYPNEQFF. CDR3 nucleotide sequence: TGTGCCAGCAGCGTAGCTCACGGGGGGGTGTATCCCAATGAGCAGTTCTTC.

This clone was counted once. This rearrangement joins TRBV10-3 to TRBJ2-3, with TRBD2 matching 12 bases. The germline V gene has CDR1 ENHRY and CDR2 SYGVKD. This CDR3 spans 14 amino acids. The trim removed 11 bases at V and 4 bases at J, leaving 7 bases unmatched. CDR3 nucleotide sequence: TGTGCCTCTGGGCTAGCGGGGGGGTCAGATACGCAGTATTTT. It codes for CASGLAGGSDTQYF.

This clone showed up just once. CDR3 bases: TGTGCCAGCAGCCATCCATTGGGACAGACGGCGGACAATGAGCAGTTCTTC. The encoded protein is CASSHPLGQTADNEQFF. This chain connects TRBV5-6 to TRBJ2-1; TRBD1 aligns across 7 bases. There are 17 residues in the CDR3. With V trimmed by 4 bases and J by 5 bases, 15 bases remained unmatched. CDR1 and CDR2 from the germline V gene are SGHDT and YYEEEE. Supplemented by reference TRBV5-6 and TRBJ2-1, the full variable domain reads DAGVTQSPTHLIKTRGQQVTLRCSPKSGHDTVSWYQQALGQGPQFIFQYYEEEERQRGNFPDRFSGHQFPNYSSELNVNALLLGDSALYLCASSHPLGQTADNEQFFGPGTRLTVL.

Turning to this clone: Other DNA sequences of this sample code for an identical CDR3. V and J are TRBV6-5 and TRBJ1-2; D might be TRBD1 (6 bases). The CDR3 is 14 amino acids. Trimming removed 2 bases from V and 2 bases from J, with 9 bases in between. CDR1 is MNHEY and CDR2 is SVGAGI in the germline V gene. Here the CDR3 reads CASSYGQGNYGYTF. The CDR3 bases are TGTGCCAGCAGTTACGGGCAGGGGAACTATGGCTACACCTTC.

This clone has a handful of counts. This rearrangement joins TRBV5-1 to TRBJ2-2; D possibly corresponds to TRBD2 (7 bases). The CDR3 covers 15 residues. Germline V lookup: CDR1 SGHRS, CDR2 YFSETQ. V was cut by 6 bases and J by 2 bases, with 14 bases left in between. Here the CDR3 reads CASKLRGGNTGELFF. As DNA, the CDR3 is TGCGCCAGCAAACTTAGGGGGGGAAACACCGGGGAGCTGTTTTTT.

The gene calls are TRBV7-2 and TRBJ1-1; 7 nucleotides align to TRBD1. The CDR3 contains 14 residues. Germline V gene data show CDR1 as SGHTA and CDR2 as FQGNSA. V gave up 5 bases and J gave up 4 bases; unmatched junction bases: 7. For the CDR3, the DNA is TGTGCCAGCAGCCCACGGACAGGCATCACTGAAGCTTTCTTT. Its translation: CASSPRTGITEAFF.

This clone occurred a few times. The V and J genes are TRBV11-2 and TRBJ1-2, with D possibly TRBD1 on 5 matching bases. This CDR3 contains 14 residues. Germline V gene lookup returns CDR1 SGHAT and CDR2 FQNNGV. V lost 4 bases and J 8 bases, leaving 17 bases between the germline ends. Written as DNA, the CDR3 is TGTGCCAGCAGCTCTAAAAGCCTCAGGGCCGGCTACACCTTC. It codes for CASSSKSLRAGYTF.

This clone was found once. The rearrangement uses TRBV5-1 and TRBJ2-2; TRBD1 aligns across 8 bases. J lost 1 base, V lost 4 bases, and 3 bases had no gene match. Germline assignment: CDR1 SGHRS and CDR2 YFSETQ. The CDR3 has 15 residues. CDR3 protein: CASSPGQENTGELFF. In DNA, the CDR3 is TGCGCCAGCAGCCCGGGACAGGAGAACACCGGGGAGCTGTTTTTT.

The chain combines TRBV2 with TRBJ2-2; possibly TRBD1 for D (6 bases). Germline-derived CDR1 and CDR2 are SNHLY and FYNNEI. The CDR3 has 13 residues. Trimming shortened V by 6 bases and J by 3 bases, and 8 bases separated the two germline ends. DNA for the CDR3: TGTGCCAGCAGGTGGACAGACACCGGGGAGCTGTTTTTT. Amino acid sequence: CASRWTDTGELFF.

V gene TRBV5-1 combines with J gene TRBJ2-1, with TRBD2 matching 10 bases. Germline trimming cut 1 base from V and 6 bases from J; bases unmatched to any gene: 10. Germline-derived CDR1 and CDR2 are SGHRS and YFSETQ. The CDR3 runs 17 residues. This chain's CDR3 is CASSLSPSGSLGNEQFF. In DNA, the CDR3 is TGCGCCAGCAGCTTGAGTCCTAGCGGGAGCTTGGGCAATGAGCAGTTCTTC.

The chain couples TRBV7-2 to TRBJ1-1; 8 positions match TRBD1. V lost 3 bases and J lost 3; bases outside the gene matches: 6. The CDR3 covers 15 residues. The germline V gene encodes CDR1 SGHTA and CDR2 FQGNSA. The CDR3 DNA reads TGTGCCAGCAGCTTTGTACAGGGGGTGCACACTGAAGCTTTCTTT. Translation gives CASSFVQGVHTEAFF.

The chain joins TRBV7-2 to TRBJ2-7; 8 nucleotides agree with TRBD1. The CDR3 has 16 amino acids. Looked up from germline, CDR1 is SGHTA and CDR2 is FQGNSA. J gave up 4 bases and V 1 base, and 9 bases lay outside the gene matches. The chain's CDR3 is CASSLEFSRGPYEQYF. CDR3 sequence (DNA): TGTGCCAGCAGCTTAGAGTTCTCCAGGGGGCCATACGAGCAGTACTTC.

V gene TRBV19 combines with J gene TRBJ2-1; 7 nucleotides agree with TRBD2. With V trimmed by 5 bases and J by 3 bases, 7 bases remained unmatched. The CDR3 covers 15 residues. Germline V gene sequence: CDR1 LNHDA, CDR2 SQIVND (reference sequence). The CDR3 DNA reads TGTGCCAGTAGTCCCCGGGGGGTCATCTACAATGAGCAGTTCTTC. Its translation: CASSPRGVIYNEQFF.

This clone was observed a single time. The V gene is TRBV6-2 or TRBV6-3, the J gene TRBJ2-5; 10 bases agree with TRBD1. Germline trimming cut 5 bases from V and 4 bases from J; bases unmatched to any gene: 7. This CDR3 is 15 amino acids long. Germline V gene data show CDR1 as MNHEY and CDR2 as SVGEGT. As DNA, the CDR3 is TGTGCCAGCAGTCGGCCGGGACAGGGGCGAGAGACCCAGTACTTC. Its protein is CASSRPGQGRETQYF.

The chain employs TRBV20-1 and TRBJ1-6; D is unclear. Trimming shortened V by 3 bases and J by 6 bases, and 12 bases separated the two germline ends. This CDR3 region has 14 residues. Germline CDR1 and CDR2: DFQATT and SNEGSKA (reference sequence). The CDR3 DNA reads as TGCAGTGCTAGTGGAGGGATTGGTAATTCACCCCTCCACTTT. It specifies CSASGGIGNSPLHF.

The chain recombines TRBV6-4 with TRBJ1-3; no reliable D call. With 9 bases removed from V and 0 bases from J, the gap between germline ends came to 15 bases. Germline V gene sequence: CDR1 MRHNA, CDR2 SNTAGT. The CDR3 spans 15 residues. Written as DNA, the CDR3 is TGTGCCAGGCTTGTACTGACTCACTCTGGAAACACCATATATTTT. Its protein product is CARLVLTHSGNTIYF.

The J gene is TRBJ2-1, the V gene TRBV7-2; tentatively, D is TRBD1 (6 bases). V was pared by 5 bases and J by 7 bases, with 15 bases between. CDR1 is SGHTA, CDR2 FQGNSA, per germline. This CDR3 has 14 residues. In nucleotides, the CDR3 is TGTGCCAGCAGCCCCCACAGGGCAGGGAATGAGCAGTTCTTC. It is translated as CASSPHRAGNEQFF.

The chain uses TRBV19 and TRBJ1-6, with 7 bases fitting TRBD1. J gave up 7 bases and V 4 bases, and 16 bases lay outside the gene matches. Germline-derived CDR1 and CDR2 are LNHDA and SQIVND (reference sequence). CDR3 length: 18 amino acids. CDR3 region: CASSTKSGPGTVNSPLHF. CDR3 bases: TGTGCCAGTAGTACGAAATCGGGCCCCGGGACAGTCAATTCACCCCTCCACTTT.

The CDR3 protein is CASGGQGAVETQYF. The CDR3 DNA sequence: TGCGCCAGCGGGGGACAGGGAGCCGTGGAGACCCAGTACTTC. The chain recombines TRBV5-1 with TRBJ2-5; 9 bases are a match to TRBD1. The trim removed 7 bases at V and 5 bases at J, leaving 9 bases unmatched. Germline-derived CDR1 and CDR2 are SGHRS and YFSETQ. The CDR3 has 14 amino acids.

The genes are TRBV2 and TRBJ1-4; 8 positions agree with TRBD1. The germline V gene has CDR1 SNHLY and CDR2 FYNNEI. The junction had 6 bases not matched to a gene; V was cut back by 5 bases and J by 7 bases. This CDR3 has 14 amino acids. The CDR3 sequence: CASSPTGEGEKLFF. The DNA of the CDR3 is TGTGCCAGCAGTCCGACAGGGGAAGGTGAAAAACTGTTTTTT.

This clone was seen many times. Here the CDR3 reads CASSQATRGWDKTEQYF. In DNA form, the CDR3 reads TGTGCCAGCAGCCAAGCCACTCGCGGATGGGACAAGACCGAGCAGTACTTC. J is TRBJ2-7 and V is TRBV4-2; perhaps TRBD1 as D (6 bases). There are 17 residues in the CDR3. V was shortened by 1 base and J by 6 bases, with 22 bases between the two germline ends. CDR1 is LGHNA, CDR2 YNFKEQ, per germline.